One sample yielded the 25 T cell receptor beta chains listed below, sequenced in a study of cytomegalovirus exposure and HLA in healthy donors. The PCR contained 60 Vbeta and 13 Jbeta primers. Some clones are missing from TCRdb's copy, which holds only in-frame ones; the method was immunoSEQ multiplex PCR. Found here are about 180,000 clones, 84% of them singletons; the top ten hold 0.38%. Sequencing was done on a sample of PBMCs. These receptors were collected from a boy younger than 10 in good health and CMV-seronegative.

In its sample, this clone was seen a few times. The chain carries TRBV10-3 and TRBJ2-1; a possible D gene is TRBD1 (6 bases). The CDR3 covers 14 residues. In germline, CDR1 is ENHRY, CDR2 SYGVKD. Trimming removed 2 bases at V and 12 bases at J, with 17 bases between. The CDR3 region is CAISETGTSIVQFF. CDR3 nucleotide sequence: TGTGCCATCAGTGAGACAGGGACCTCAATAGTGCAGTTCTTC.

This clone has only a few counts. The rearrangement joins TRBV2 to TRBJ1-4; 8 bases map to TRBD1. The CDR3 has 14 residues. The V and J ends lost 6 bases and 7 bases, in that order; junction bases with no gene match: 7. Germline loops: CDR1 SNHLY, CDR2 FYNNEI. CDR3 in DNA: TGTGCCAGCAGCAGACAGGGGAGGGCTGAAAAACTGTTTTTT. Translating it yields CASSRQGRAEKLFF.

The J gene is TRBJ1-2, the V gene TRBV7-2; the match to TRBD1 covers 8 bases. Germline CDR1 is SGHTA and CDR2 is FQGNSA. This CDR3 spans 14 amino acids. The V and J ends lost 5 bases and 5 bases, in that order; junction bases with no gene match: 7. CDR3 DNA sequence: TGTGCCAGCAGCCTCGGACAGGGCCATTATGGCTACACCTTC. Its protein product is CASSLGQGHYGYTF.

The chain joins TRBV4-2 to TRBJ2-3, with D uncertain. There are 13 residues in the CDR3. Trimming shortened V by 2 bases and J by 4 bases, and 7 bases separated the two germline ends. Germline-derived CDR1 and CDR2 are LGHNA and YNFKEQ. The CDR3, as DNA: TGTGCCAGCAGCCAAACAGTTCCAGATACGCAGTATTTT. This gives the protein CASSQTVPDTQYF.

The chain is built from TRBV7-8 and TRBJ1-1; the D is unclear. The CDR3 is 14 residues long. Trimming took 1 base from V and 0 from J, leaving 6 bases between them. In germline, CDR1 is SGHVS, CDR2 FQNEAQ. The CDR3 loop reads CASSLDELNTEAFF. The CDR3 coding sequence is TGTGCCAGCAGCTTAGATGAGTTGAACACTGAAGCTTTCTTT.

This clone has a handful of counts. V usage is TRBV5-1 and J usage is TRBJ1-1; tentatively, D is TRBD1 (5 bases). CDR3 length: 15 amino acids. Trimming stripped 3 bases from V and 1 base from J, with 13 bases between. Germline V gene sequence: CDR1 SGHRS, CDR2 YFSETQ. DNA for the CDR3: TGCGCCAGCAGCTGGTCAGGGAACGGGAACACTGAAGCTTTCTTT. It yields the protein CASSWSGNGNTEAFF.

This chain links TRBV21-1 with TRBJ2-4; the table's TRBD1 call for D was not verified on the DNA. TRBV21-1 is reported as a pseudogene. The CDR3 spans 21 residues. CDR3: CASSKAFWDRGRCRSKNIQYF. The CDR3 DNA reads TGTGCCAGCAGCAAAGCCTTCTGGGACAGGGGGCGTTGTCGATCCAAAAACATTCAGTACTTC.

The chain uses TRBV27 and TRBJ2-7, with D maybe TRBD2 (6 bases). With 0 bases removed from V and 3 bases from J, the gap between germline ends came to 24 bases. This CDR3 spans 19 amino acids. Germline V gene sequence: CDR1 MNHEY, CDR2 SMNVEV (reference sequence). CDR3: CASSLSGLNQGGFYYEQYF. In nucleotides, the CDR3 is TGTGCCAGCAGTTTATCCGGCCTGAATCAGGGAGGCTTCTACTACGAGCAGTACTTC.

The J gene is TRBJ1-1, the V gene TRBV9, with a tentative D call TRBD1 (6 bases). CDR3 length: 12 residues. Germline CDR1 and CDR2: SGDLS and YYNGEE. The V and J ends lost 4 bases and 10 bases respectively, with 14 bases between them. CDR3 nucleotides: TGTGCCAGCAGCCCGACAGGTGAGGGAGCTTTCTTT. Translating it yields CASSPTGEGAFF.

This chain links TRBV25-1 with TRBJ1-3; 9 bases match TRBD1. The ends lost 5 bases at V and 6 bases at J; junction bases unmatched: 5. CDR1 and CDR2 from the germline V gene are MGHDK and SYGVNS. This CDR3 is 14 amino acids long. The CDR3 DNA follows: TGTGCCAGCAGTTGGGGACAGGGCAAAAACACCATATATTTT. Its protein product is CASSWGQGKNTIYF.

The V and J genes are TRBV7-2 and TRBJ2-5; 8 bases line up with TRBD2. The germline V gene encodes CDR1 SGHTA and CDR2 FQGNSA. The CDR3 runs to 19 residues. V lost 2 bases, J lost 0 bases, and 14 bases stayed unmatched. The CDR3 nucleotides read TGTGCCAGCAGCTTAAGTCAAGAGCGGGAGCTCCTGTACCAAGAGACCCAGTACTTC. It is translated as CASSLSQERELLYQETQYF.

The sample holds a few counts of this clone. V is TRBV5-1 and J is TRBJ1-1; D is possibly TRBD1 (6 bases). Germline V gives CDR1 SGHRS, CDR2 YFSETQ. Trimming took off 2 bases at V and 3 bases at J, with 8 bases between the two ends. The CDR3 sequence is 13 residues long. CDR3 region: CASSLTGYTEAFF. CDR3 nucleotide sequence: TGCGCCAGCAGCTTAACAGGGTACACTGAAGCTTTCTTT.

V gene TRBV11-1 combines with J gene TRBJ2-1; 9 bases match TRBD2. Germline CDR1 and CDR2: SGHAT and FQDESV (reference sequence). V trimming: 5 bases; J trimming: 4 bases; junction bases outside the gene matches: 9. The CDR3 loop spans 16 amino acids. The CDR3 spells CASSRVGLAEYNEQFF. The CDR3 DNA is TGTGCCAGCAGCCGCGTGGGACTAGCAGAGTACAATGAGCAGTTCTTC. Combining the CDR3 with reference TRBV11-1 and TRBJ2-1 gives the whole variable domain EAEVAQSPRYKITEKSQAVAFWCDPISGHATLYWYRQILGQGPELLVQFQDESVVDDSQLPKDRFSAERLKGVDSTLKIQPAELGDSAMYLCASSRVGLAEYNEQFFGPGTRLTVL.

V gene TRBV6-5 combines with J gene TRBJ2-3; D may be TRBD2 (6 bases). This CDR3 spans 14 amino acids. V lost 6 bases and J lost 5, with 15 bases in between. The V gene's germline CDR1 is MNHEY and CDR2 SVGAGI. The CDR3 region has the DNA TGTGCCAGCAGAAAGCGACTGCGGGGAGATACGCAGTATTTT. As protein: CASRKRLRGDTQYF.

The chain links TRBV5-4 to TRBJ1-6; TRBD1 aligns across 11 bases. The germline V gene encodes CDR1 SGHNT and CDR2 YYREEE (reference sequence). The CDR3 length is 16 residues. With 0 bases clipped from V and 6 bases from J, the junction kept 2 bases outside the gene matches. This CDR3 is CASSLGDRGTNSPLHF. In DNA form, the CDR3 reads TGTGCCAGCAGCTTGGGGGACAGGGGGACTAATTCACCCCTCCACTTT.

The chain has TRBV19 and TRBJ1-5, with TRBD1 matching over 10 bases. The CDR3 sequence is 18 residues long. The V segment lost 2 bases and the J segment 3 bases; nucleotides outside the gene matches: 10. Germline values: CDR1 LNHDA, CDR2 SQIVND (reference sequence). For the CDR3, the DNA is TGTGCCAGTAGTATAAGGGTGCGGGACAGGGGTTTCAATCAGCCCCAGCATTTT. Protein sequence: CASSIRVRDRGFNQPQHF.

V usage is TRBV15 and J usage is TRBJ1-1, with a tentative D call TRBD1 (5 bases). The V and J ends lost 0 bases and 11 bases respectively, with 16 bases between them. Germline loops: CDR1 LNHNV, CDR2 YYDKDF (reference sequence). The CDR3 loop spans 14 amino acids. In nucleotides, the CDR3 is TGTGCCACCAGCAGAGATAAGGGTCTTGGGGCGGCTTTCTTT. Amino acids: CATSRDKGLGAAFF. Based on the CDR3 plus reference TRBV15 and TRBJ1-1, the full variable domain is DAMVIQNPRYQVTQFGKPVTLSCSQTLNHNVMYWYQQKSSQAPKLLFHYYDKDFNNEADTPDNFQSRRPNTSFCFLDIRSPGLGDTAMYLCATSRDKGLGAAFFGQGTRLTVV.

The chain's CDR3 is CASSWDSSGNTIYF. The CDR3 coding sequence is TGTGCCAGCAGCTGGGACAGCTCTGGAAACACCATATATTTT. The chain has TRBV5-4 and TRBJ1-3, with TRBD1 matching over 7 bases. The junction had 0 bases not matched to a gene; V was cut back by 3 bases and J by 0 bases. The CDR3 runs 14 residues. The germline V gene has CDR1 SGHNT and CDR2 YYREEE (reference sequence). Complete variable domain (other parts from reference TRBV5-4 and TRBJ1-3): ETGVTQSPTHLIKTRGQQVTLRCSSQSGHNTVSWYQQALGQGPQFIFQYYREEENGRGNFPPRFSGLQFPNYSSELNVNALELDDSALYLCASSWDSSGNTIYFGEGSWLTVV.

The V call is TRBV6-4, the J call TRBJ2-1; 11 nucleotides agree with TRBD2. V was pared by 4 bases and J by 7 bases, with 6 bases of the junction left unmatched. Germline CDR1 MRHNA, CDR2 SNTAGT. The CDR3 contains 15 residues. In DNA form, the CDR3 reads TGTGCCAGCAGTGGGACCTCTAGCGGGGGGAATGAGCAGTTCTTC. This sequence encodes CASSGTSSGGNEQFF.

The chain links TRBV9 to TRBJ1-1, with 7 bases lining up with TRBD1. The length of the CDR3 is 14 residues. After removal of 4 bases from V and 1 base from J, the junction contained 4 bases not matched to a gene. Per germline, CDR1 SGDLS and CDR2 YYNGEE. CDR3 region: CASSSGTENTEAFF. In DNA form, the CDR3 reads TGTGCCAGCAGCTCAGGGACAGAGAACACTGAAGCTTTCTTT.

This clone has a handful of counts. An end of the junction does not agree with germline; a read error may underlie this. CDR3 in amino acids: CASSLTSGGELFF. CDR3 in DNA: TGTGCTAGCAGCCTGACTAGCGGTGGGGAGCTGTTTTTT. The chain uses TRBV7-7 and TRBJ2-2; 9 nucleotides agree with TRBD2. CDR3 length: 13 residues. Germline CDR1 and CDR2: SSHAT and FNYEAQ (reference sequence).

The chain recombines TRBV5-1 with TRBJ2-2, with 12 positions matching TRBD2. Losses at the gene ends were 1 base for V and 4 bases for J; bases not matched to a gene: 5. The CDR3 runs to 17 residues. The germline V gene has CDR1 SGHRS and CDR2 YFSETQ. CDR3 DNA: TGCGCCAGCAGCTTGCCTAGCGGGAGGGGGCCCACCGGGGAGCTGTTTTTT. Encoded protein: CASSLPSGRGPTGELFF.

This chain links TRBV14 with TRBJ1-2; D remains ambiguous. The germline V gene has CDR1 SGHDN and CDR2 FVKESK. CDR3 length: 13 amino acids. Trimming cost V 0 bases and J 12 bases, with 14 bases left between them. The CDR3 loop is CASSQDLATQNTF. CDR3 in DNA: TGTGCCAGCAGCCAAGATTTGGCCACCCAGAACACCTTC.

This clone was seen once. V and J are TRBV7-9 and TRBJ2-2; weak D call: TRBD2 (5 bases). The CDR3 has 13 residues. The germline V gene has CDR1 SEHNR and CDR2 FQNEAQ (reference sequence). V lost 3 bases and J 7 bases, leaving 9 bases between the germline ends. The DNA for the CDR3 is TGTGCCAGCAGCTTCTCGGGGAACGGGGAGCTGTTTTTT. This sequence encodes CASSFSGNGELFF.

The chain carries TRBV28 and TRBJ2-1; 7 bases map to TRBD2. Unmatched junction bases numbered 3, after V lost 8 bases and J lost 5 bases. CDR3 length equals 12 residues. Per the germline V gene, CDR1 is MDHEN and CDR2 is SYDVKM. The CDR3, as DNA: TGTGCCAGCGGCGGGAGCCACAATGAGCAGTTCTTC. Protein: CASGGSHNEQFF.